This T cell receptor (beta chain) was sequenced for a study of T cell changes during pregnancy in multiple sclerosis. The germline V and J ends were trimmed by 2 bases and 5 bases, with 8 bases remaining between them. The CDR3 is 12 amino acids. Germline values: CDR1 SGHRS, CDR2 YFSETQ. TCRdb's table, derived via immunoSEQ multiplex PCR, lists solely in-frame clones and lacks some. The sample has around 80,000 clones; 85% to 95% are singletons. The chain employs TRBV5-1 and TRBJ2-7; possibly TRBD2 for D (6 bases). The sample consisted of peripheral blood, taken in the second trimester of pregnancy. The clonotype was recovered from a female donor in good health, enrolled as a control in a pregnancy study. The chain's CDR3 is CASSFWGDEQYF. The DNA of the CDR3 is TGCGCCAGCAGCTTTTGGGGGGACGAGCAGTACTTC.